This T cell receptor (beta chain) stems from a study of STAT5B mutations in CD4+ large granular lymphocyte leukemia. Study-wide findings and caveats: 8/27 top patient clones versus 2/35 control clones were TRBV06-family.

With regard to this clone: Its target is unknown.

This CDR3 has 17 amino acids. Germline loops: CDR1 SEHNR, CDR2 FQNEAQ (reference sequence). V was pared by 1 base and J by 1 base, with 8 bases of the junction left unmatched. TCRdb keeps only in-frame clones here, not all; method: immunoSEQ multiplex PCR. The sample yields about 30,000 clones, 70% to 75% seen once. This TCR came from a human donor in good health. The source material was CD4+ T cells from blood buffy coats. The genes are TRBV7-9 and TRBJ2-5, with 8 bases matching TRBD1. The CDR3 bases are TGTGCCAGCAGCTTAGAGGGGACAGGCCTTATCCAAGAGACCCAGTACTTC. It specifies CASSLEGTGLIQETQYF.